This T cell receptor beta chain was found in a study of Ad26.COV2.S vaccination and SARS-CoV-2 variants. Whole-study context: Donor was assigned to the Ad26.COV2.S arm of trial COV1001.

As to treatment: roughly 19 received Ad26.COV2.S at low or high dose, single or two shots; about 5 received placebo; per-sample allocation not given. Collection of the samples took place on day 63 after the first injection of vaccine or placebo. Built on an Ad26 vector, the vaccine expressed Wuhan-strain SARS-CoV-2 spike. The table came from immunoSEQ multiplex PCR; TCRdb's copy has only in-frame clones and leaves some out. The table has 400,000 to 450,000 clones, roughly 90% seen once. This CDR3 has 15 amino acids. Trimming pared 0 bases from V and 3 bases from J, leaving 11 bases between. Germline V gene sequence: CDR1 SEHNR, CDR2 FQNEAQ (reference sequence).

This receptor was taken from a person between 18 and 65 years old who received the Ad26.COV2.S COVID-19 vaccine or a placebo. The material sequenced was peripheral blood, taken in a trial of Ad26.COV2.S vaccine versus placebo. This chain connects TRBV7-9 to TRBJ1-1, with D possibly TRBD1 on 5 matching bases. CDR3 region: CASSLAGVRDTEAFF. The CDR3 coding sequence is TGTGCCAGCAGCTTAGCGGGGGTAAGGGACACTGAAGCTTTCTTT.